The entry that follows covers one TCR beta chain sequence. The data derive from a study of shared clonotypes between healthy human individuals. About the research overall: Aged between 18 and 49, the donors were a couple of women and a few men.

Samples underwent the assay at deep level. Sequencing was performed with immunoSEQ multiplex PCR; in TCRdb, only in-frame clones are kept and a portion is missing. The repertoire holds approximately 500,000 clones, about three quarters seen once, with around 13% in the top ten. Donors were healthy HIV-negative adults without recently reported acute infections or vaccinations. It was 80 million to 90 million PBMCs that unsorted samples used for genomic DNA. Germline CDR1 and CDR2: PRHDT and FYEKMQ (reference sequence). The CDR3 totals 16 residues. J gave up 4 bases and V 4 bases, and 9 bases lay outside the gene matches.

This chain links TRBV13 with TRBJ2-1, with TRBD1 matching 8 bases. The receptor was isolated from a middle-aged woman in good health. Some clones in this sample may be carry-over from other donors' samples. Input material: PBMCs. CDR3 bases: TGTGCCAGCAGCTCACCTGACAGGGGCGATTACAATGAGCAGTTCTTC. Translating it yields CASSSPDRGDYNEQFF.